A selection of T cell receptor beta chains follows, all from one sample in a study of cytomegalovirus exposure and HLA in healthy donors. Assay used: immunoSEQ multiplex PCR; TCRdb lists only in-frame clones, some missing. The sample holds 220,000 or so clones, approximately 78% seen once. Sequencing was performed on PBMCs. These receptors were taken from a male donor in good health and CMV-seronegative. Both conserved end residues are part of each CDR3. The D gene is left open where the match is weak. Clone size, where shown, is once, few, many, or a class for clones that have expanded.

V gene	D gene	J gene	clone size	CDR3 DNA	CDR3 protein
TRBV6-1	.	TRBJ1-5	once	TGTGCCAGCAGTACGACAGTTAACTATCAGCCCCAGCATTTT	CASSTTVNYQPQHF
TRBV4-2	TRBD1	TRBJ1-1	.	TGTGCCAGCAGCCCAGCAGGACAGGCACGGGCTTTCTTT	CASSPAGQARAFF
TRBV7-7	TRBD1	TRBJ2-2	once	TGTGCTAGCAGCCAGGGACAGGGGGAGGTCGCCTCCGCGAACACCGGGGAGCTGTTTTTT	CASSQGQGEVASANTGELFF
TRBV4-1	.	TRBJ2-7	.	TGCGCCAGCAGCTCAGGGGGGACAGCCTACGAGCAGTACTTC	CASSSGGTAYEQYF
TRBV4-1	TRBD1	TRBJ2-6	.	TGCGCCAGCGCCGGGACAGGGACTGGGGCCAACGTCCTGACTTTC	CASAGTGTGANVLTF
TRBV19	TRBD2	TRBJ2-7	few	TGTGCCAGTAGTAGAAGGGAGACGACTAGCGGGAACTACGAGCAGTACTTC	CASSRRETTSGNYEQYF
TRBV19	.	TRBJ1-1	.	TGTGCCAGTAGTATTGTCAGAATGAACACTGAAGCTTTCTTT	CASSIVRMNTEAFF
TRBV9	.	TRBJ1-2	few	TGTGCCAGCAGCGTAGGTTCCGACAGCCCGCCGCAGCCCTATGGCTACACCTTC	CASSVGSDSPPQPYGYTF
TRBV4-1	.	TRBJ1-2	few	TGCGCCAGCAGCCCTCGTCCAGGGGCCATGAACTATGGCTACACCTTC	CASSPRPGAMNYGYTF
TRBV19	TRBD1	TRBJ1-2	once	TGTGCCAGTAGTTCGGACAGGGGGAATGCTAACTATGGCTACACCTTC	CASSSDRGNANYGYTF
TRBV5-1	.	TRBJ1-2	.	TGCGCCAGCAGCTTGGGGGGGCAGGACTATGGCTACACCTTC	CASSLGGQDYGYTF
TRBV5-1	TRBD1	TRBJ2-5	.	TGCGCCAGCAGCTTTGTCCGGGACAGGGCTGAGACCCAGTACTTC	CASSFVRDRAETQYF
TRBV2	TRBD1	TRBJ1-4	.	TGTGCCAGCACCGCAGGGACAGGGGGTTTTGAAAAACTGTTTTTT	CASTAGTGGFEKLFF
TRBV29-1	.	TRBJ2-5	.	TGCAGCGTGAGCCTAGCTTTAGGCGAGACCCAGTACTTC	CSVSLALGETQYF
TRBV15	.	TRBJ1-3	.	TGTGCCACCAGCAGAGATCCCAGATCCGGAAACACCATATATTTT	CATSRDPRSGNTIYF
TRBV6-1	.	TRBJ2-4	few	TGTGCCAGCAGTGACGGGGGCAAAAACATTCAGTACTTC	CASSDGGKNIQYF
TRBV5-4	.	TRBJ2-7	.	TGTGCCAGCAGTCCGCGGGGTCGGGAGCAGTACTTC	CASSPRGREQYF
TRBV18	.	TRBJ2-5	.	TGTGCCAGCTCACCACCGTTTCCCCTAGAGACCCAGTACTTC	CASSPPFPLETQYF
TRBV7-9	.	TRBJ2-7	once	TGTGCCAGCAGCACACCAGGCAGCTACGAGCAGTACTTC	CASSTPGSYEQYF
TRBV10-3	TRBD2	TRBJ2-3	.	TGTGCCATCAGTGAGGGGCCAGCGGGAGGGCCCTCAGATACGCAGTATTTT	CAISEGPAGGPSDTQYF
TRBV18	TRBD1	TRBJ2-7	.	TGTGCCAGCTCACCAGTGGCGGGACAGGGCTACGAGCAGTACTTC	CASSPVAGQGYEQYF
TRBV2	TRBD1	TRBJ2-7	.	TGTGCCAGCGGCGGAGGGACAGGCCCCGAGCAGTACTTC	CASGGGTGPEQYF
TRBV19	TRBD2	TRBJ2-7	once	TGTGCCAGTAGCCTACTAGCGGGAGGAGGCCACGAGCAGTACTTC	CASSLLAGGGHEQYF
TRBV5-1	TRBD1	TRBJ1-1	few	TGCGCCAGCAGCCCGGACAGGGGGCGTTTTTCGGACACTGAAGCTTTCTTT	CASSPDRGRFSDTEAFF
TRBV7-9	.	TRBJ1-1	.	TGTGCCAGCAGCTTCGGACAGAGGAACACTGAAGCTTTCTTT	CASSFGQRNTEAFF
TRBV5-6	TRBD1	TRBJ2-7	.	TGTGCCAGCAGCGCCGGACAGGGGGCCTACGAGCAGTACTTC	CASSAGQGAYEQYF
TRBV7-9	TRBD2	TRBJ2-1	.	TGTGCCAGCAGCTTGACCAGAGTAGCGGGTACCCATGAGCAGTTCTTC	CASSLTRVAGTHEQFF
TRBV19	TRBD1	TRBJ1-5	.	TGTGCCAGTAGTATGGGGACAGGGGCAGGGCAGCCCCAGCATTTT	CASSMGTGAGQPQHF
TRBV5-1	.	TRBJ2-7	.	TGCGCCAGCAGGGAGCGGGCGAGCTCCTACGAGCAGTACTTC	CASRERASSYEQYF
TRBV10-3	TRBD2	TRBJ2-2	few	TGTGCCATCAGTGCCAGACTAGCGGCTAACACCGGGGAGCTGTTTTTT	CAISARLAANTGELFF
TRBV5-8	.	TRBJ2-5	.	TGTGCCAGCAGCTTGTGGGGGGACCAAGAGACCCAGTACTTC	CASSLWGDQETQYF
TRBV7-3	.	TRBJ2-1	.	TGTGCCAGCAGCTTGGGGGGGGCTTCCTACAATGAGCAGTTCTTC	CASSLGGASYNEQFF
TRBV29-1	.	TRBJ2-5	.	TGCAGCGTTGAAGATCTGACACCCCAAGAGACCCAGTACTTC	CSVEDLTPQETQYF
TRBV5-6	TRBD2	TRBJ2-7	.	TGTGCCAGCAGCTTGGAGACTAGCGGGAGGGCCTACGAGCAGTACTTC	CASSLETSGRAYEQYF
TRBV5-1	.	TRBJ1-3	.	TGCGCCAGCAGCTTGGTACCGGGGACTGGAAACACCATATATTTT	CASSLVPGTGNTIYF
TRBV5-4	.	TRBJ2-4	.	TGTGCCAGCAGCTTGGACTCAGGTGTTCGGTCCAAAAACATTCAGTACTTC	CASSLDSGVRSKNIQYF
TRBV6-5	.	TRBJ1-5	.	TGTGCCAGCAGTTCCGCCCTGAAGGGGCCCCATCAGCCCCAGCATTTT	CASSSALKGPHQPQHF
TRBV5-8	.	TRBJ2-1	once	TGTGCCAGCAGCTCACGCCCACTAGGGAGCTCCTACAATGAGCAGTTCTTC	CASSSRPLGSSYNEQFF
TRBV18	.	TRBJ2-3	.	TGTGCCAGCTCGGTCCCGGCGGGCAGGGGCCCAGATACGCAGTATTTT	CASSVPAGRGPDTQYF
TRBV5-5	TRBD1	TRBJ1-2	.	TGTGCCAGCACCGATATGACAGGGGCGTATGGCTACACCTTC	CASTDMTGAYGYTF
TRBV30	TRBD2	TRBJ2-7	.	TGTGCCTGGAGTCTAGCGGGAGCATTAACCTACGAGCAGTACTTC	CAWSLAGALTYEQYF
TRBV28	TRBD2	TRBJ2-5	once	TGTGCCAGCAGACTAGAGGGAGGGCCAGAGACCCAGTACTTC	CASRLEGGPETQYF
TRBV27	TRBD1	TRBJ2-7	once	TGTGCCAGCAGTTTAGCCCAGCGGACAGGGGTTTCCTACGAGCAGTACTTC	CASSLAQRTGVSYEQYF
TRBV10-1	.	TRBJ2-4	.	TGCGCCAGCAGTGAGTCAAGGGGGGGGCCTGTAAACATTCAGTACTTC	CASSESRGGPVNIQYF
TRBV2	TRBD2	TRBJ2-7	.	TGTGCCAGCAGTGGGACTAGCGGCCCCTACGAGCAGTACTTC	CASSGTSGPYEQYF
TRBV2	.	TRBJ2-6	.	TGTGCCAGCAGTGACGGCAGGTTCCTCTCTGGGGCCAACGTCCTGACTTTC	CASSDGRFLSGANVLTF
TRBV7-6	TRBD2	TRBJ2-7	.	TGTGCCAGCAGTCCACTAGCGGGAGGGCTTTACTACGAGCAGTACTTC	CASSPLAGGLYYEQYF
TRBV10-3	TRBD2	TRBJ2-1	once	TGTGCCATCAGCATTACTAGCGGTGGCAATGAGCAGTTCTTC	CAISITSGGNEQFF
TRBV19	.	TRBJ1-2	few	TGTGCCAGTATTCCCCCGGACGGGGGAGAGAACTATGGCTACACCTTC	CASIPPDGGENYGYTF
TRBV25-1	TRBD1	TRBJ1-5	.	TGTGCCGGCAGTCCACAGGGGAGCAATCAGCCCCAGCATTTT	CAGSPQGSNQPQHF